This is a list of T cell receptor beta chains from one sample in a study of cytomegalovirus exposure and HLA in healthy donors. Data came from immunoSEQ multiplex PCR; TCRdb stores just in-frame clones and leaves some out. The repertoire includes 95,000 to 120,000 clones, 60% to 80% of them detected once, and about 7.7% sits in the top ten. The sample comprised PBMCs. Every receptor here comes from a man younger than 30 in good health and CMV-seropositive. Each CDR3 is given with its conserved first and last residue. Fields, in order: V gene, J gene, clone size, D gene, CDR3 DNA, CDR3 protein. D genes are given only for firm matches. A clone size is listed for some rows: how often the clone was seen (once, few, many), or a class if it is expanded.

V gene: TRBV28
J gene: TRBJ1-6
clone size: -
D gene: -
CDR3 DNA: TGTGCCAGCACCCTAGCCGGGGTCTATAATTCACCCCTCCACTTT
CDR3 protein: CASTLAGVYNSPLHF

V gene: TRBV19
J gene: TRBJ2-5
clone size: -
D gene: TRBD1
CDR3 DNA: TGTGCCAGTAAAGCCCGGGACAGGGTTGCAGAGACCCAGTACTTC
CDR3 protein: CASKARDRVAETQYF

V gene: TRBV10-3
J gene: TRBJ2-1
clone size: once
D gene: TRBD2
CDR3 DNA: TGTGCCATCGCAAAAGCGGGGGGAAACAATGAGCAGTTCTTC
CDR3 protein: CAIAKAGGNNEQFF

V gene: TRBV7-6
J gene: TRBJ2-5
clone size: few
D gene: TRBD1
CDR3 DNA: TGTGCCAGCAGCTTAGCAGGACAGGGGCCAGGCGGGGAGACCCAGTACTTC
CDR3 protein: CASSLAGQGPGGETQYF

V gene: TRBV4-2
J gene: TRBJ2-5
clone size: -
D gene: -
CDR3 DNA: TGTGCCAGCAGCCAAGGTCCCCCGGGAAAACAAGAGACCCAGTACTTC
CDR3 protein: CASSQGPPGKQETQYF

V gene: TRBV7-3
J gene: TRBJ2-5
clone size: -
D gene: TRBD1
CDR3 DNA: TGTGCCAGCAGCCCATGGGGACAGGGAGGGGAGACCCAGTACTTC
CDR3 protein: CASSPWGQGGETQYF

V gene: TRBV7-7
J gene: TRBJ2-5
clone size: -
D gene: -
CDR3 DNA: TGTGCCAGCAGCCCTGAGGGAGAGACCCAGTACTTC
CDR3 protein: CASSPEGETQYF

V gene: TRBV5-6
J gene: TRBJ2-7
clone size: -
D gene: TRBD1
CDR3 DNA: TGTGCCAGCAGCCCCGGGACAGGGAGGGTCGGGAGTGAGCAGTACTTC
CDR3 protein: CASSPGTGRVGSEQYF

V gene: TRBV28
J gene: TRBJ1-1
clone size: -
D gene: -
CDR3 DNA: TGTGCCAGCAGTTCGAGGACAGCATTGCAGGGGACTGAAGCTTTCTTT
CDR3 protein: CASSSRTALQGTEAFF

V gene: TRBV7-8
J gene: TRBJ2-1
clone size: -
D gene: TRBD2
CDR3 DNA: TGTGCCAGCAGCTTAGTCCGCCTAGCGGGGGTTACCAACAATGAGCAGTTCTTC
CDR3 protein: CASSLVRLAGVTNNEQFF

V gene: TRBV27
J gene: TRBJ1-5
clone size: -
D gene: -
CDR3 DNA: TGTGCCAGCAGTACTAACCCCGGATTGAATCAGCCCCAGCATTTT
CDR3 protein: CASSTNPGLNQPQHF

V gene: TRBV7-9
J gene: TRBJ1-5
clone size: few
D gene: TRBD1
CDR3 DNA: TGTGCCAGCAGCTTGGGACAGGGCAATCAGCCCCAGCATTTT
CDR3 protein: CASSLGQGNQPQHF

V gene: TRBV30
J gene: TRBJ2-7
clone size: -
D gene: -
CDR3 DNA: TGTGCCTGGAGTGTTGATTTGATGAGCTACGAGCAGTACTTC
CDR3 protein: CAWSVDLMSYEQYF

V gene: TRBV5-1
J gene: TRBJ2-2
clone size: -
D gene: TRBD2
CDR3 DNA: TGCGCCAGCAGCTTCCGAGTTGGAACTAGCGGGGGGACCACCGGGGAGCTGTTTTTT
CDR3 protein: CASSFRVGTSGGTTGELFF

V gene: TRBV7-9
J gene: TRBJ2-1
clone size: -
D gene: TRBD1
CDR3 DNA: TGTGCCAGCGACAGGGTAGACAATGAGCAGTTCTTC
CDR3 protein: CASDRVDNEQFF

V gene: TRBV5-4
J gene: TRBJ1-1
clone size: few
D gene: -
CDR3 DNA: TGTGCCAGCAGCGGGGCCTTGAACACTGAAGCTTTCTTT
CDR3 protein: CASSGALNTEAFF